The clone carrying this TCR beta chain was picked up a small number of times. This entry is derived from a study of blood T cell repertoires in COVID-19. At the level of the study: Spain, Italy and the United States supplied samples that represented acute and convalescent COVID-19.

V shed 6 bases and J shed 2 bases, with 14 bases lying between them. Germline loops: CDR1 MDHEN, CDR2 SYDVKM. This CDR3 is 14 amino acids long. Per the original methods: Amplifying reference gene primers gave estimates of nucleated cell counts. This table comes from immunoSEQ multiplex PCR, and its TCRdb copy is limited to in-frame clones, with some not included. Clone size and V and J calls were adopted from that table, with D and trimming inferred from the DNA. The sample includes just over 150,000 clones, around 91% seen only once; the top ten take over 12%. The sequence came from a woman aged 40 to 50 with acute or convalescent COVID-19. Sequencing was done on a sample of peripheral blood. V usage is TRBV28 and J usage is TRBJ2-7; D is possibly TRBD1 (8 bases). CDR3 coding DNA: TGTGCCAGCAGCCGGACAGGGACTACCTACGAGCAGTACTTC. It encodes CASSRTGTTYEQYF.